A selection of T cell receptor beta chains follows, all from one sample in a study of CD8 T cells in Susac syndrome. TCRdb re-analysed the immunoSEQ multiplex PCR reads in MiXCR, keeping a single row per CDR3 protein. The repertoire includes 150,000 to 200,000 distinct CDR3 sequences, 90% to 95% of them detected once, and roughly 0.087% sits in the top ten. The sample taken for sequencing was CD4+ T cells from PBMCs. These receptors all come from a human donor with Susac syndrome. CDR3s include the opening cysteine and the closing phenylalanine or tryptophan. A D gene is named only where the DNA matches it firmly. Clone size, where shown, is once, few, many, or a class for clones that have expanded.

TRBJ1-5,TRBV12-3/TRBV12-4,NA,TRBD1,CASSGQGQLSNQPQHF,TGTGCCAGCAGCGGACAGGGGCAGTTGAGCAATCAGCCCCAGCATTTT
TRBJ2-5,TRBV6-5,NA,NA,CASSYAGTRETQYF,TGTGCCAGCAGTTATGCAGGTACACGAGAGACCCAGTACTTC
TRBJ1-2,TRBV6-6,NA,TRBD1,CASSPRQGLYGYTF,TGTGCCAGCAGTCCCCGACAGGGTCTTTATGGCTACACCTTC
TRBJ1-5,TRBV11-2,NA,NA,CASSVALGGAQHF,TGTGCCAGCAGCGTCGCCTTAGGGGGAGCCCAGCATTTT
TRBJ2-5,TRBV30,NA,NA,CAWSVHREETQYF,TGTGCCTGGAGTGTACACAGGGAGGAGACCCAGTACTTC
TRBJ2-2,TRBV3-1,NA,NA,CASSQQTLITGELFF,TGTGCCAGCAGCCAACAAACCTTAATCACCGGGGAGCTGTTTTTT
TRBJ2-2,TRBV12-3/TRBV12-4,once,TRBD1,CASSLRQGAFGTGELFF,TGTGCCAGCAGTTTAAGGCAGGGGGCGTTCGGCACCGGGGAGCTGTTTTTT
TRBJ1-1,TRBV10-3,NA,NA,CAISESLERAEAFF,TGTGCCATCAGTGAGTCCCTGGAGAGAGCGGAAGCTTTCTTT
TRBJ2-1,TRBV6-1,NA,NA,CASSASAGFSYNEQFF,TGTGCCAGCTCAGCTAGCGCGGGTTTCTCCTACAATGAGCAGTTCTTC
TRBJ2-1,TRBV19,NA,NA,CASSISGGSSYNEQFF,TGTGCCAGTAGTATTAGCGGAGGGAGCTCCTACAATGAGCAGTTCTTC
TRBJ2-5,TRBV28,NA,TRBD1,CASSYGTGGQETQYF,TGTGCCAGCAGTTACGGGACAGGGGGCCAAGAGACCCAGTACTTC
TRBJ2-3,TRBV11-3,NA,TRBD2,CASSLTSGTADTQYF,TGTGCCAGCAGCTTGACTAGCGGGACCGCAGATACGCAGTATTTT
TRBJ2-2,TRBV9,NA,NA,CASSITWFGDGELFF,TGTGCCAGCAGTATCACCTGGTTTGGGGACGGGGAGCTGTTTTTT
TRBJ1-3,TRBV5-1,NA,NA,CASSYGQSSGNTIYF,TGCGCCAGCAGCTACGGACAGAGCTCTGGAAACACCATATATTTT
TRBJ1-4,TRBV6-5,NA,NA,CASRRQDEKLFF,TGTGCCAGCAGACGACAGGATGAAAAACTGTTTTTT
TRBJ1-1,TRBV2,NA,NA,CASSEFITATEAFF,TGTGCCAGCAGTGAATTTATAACAGCCACTGAAGCTTTCTTT
TRBJ1-5,TRBV5-6,NA,NA,CASSFEGGEQPQHF,TGTGCCAGCAGCTTTGAAGGAGGGGAACAGCCCCAGCATTTT
TRBJ1-5,TRBV19,NA,NA,CASSVQGYNQPQHF,TGTGCCAGTAGTGTACAGGGATACAATCAGCCCCAGCATTTT
TRBJ2-3,TRBV6-1,NA,NA,CASRIAVDTDTQYF,TGTGCCAGCAGAATAGCGGTTGACACAGATACGCAGTATTTT
TRBJ2-2,TRBV20-1,NA,NA,CSARQFSAGTGELFF,TGCAGTGCTAGGCAGTTTTCGGCTGGCACCGGGGAGCTGTTTTTT
TRBJ2-5,TRBV5-1,NA,TRBD1,CASSLVVSGGGGETQYF,TGCGCCAGCAGCTTGGTTGTGTCAGGGGGCGGTGGAGAGACCCAGTACTTC
TRBJ2-1,TRBV27,NA,TRBD1,CASSLRQGADEQFF,TGTGCCAGCAGTTTGCGACAGGGGGCTGATGAGCAGTTCTTC
TRBJ1-1,TRBV5-1,once,TRBD1,CSSSASIGQALMNTEAFF,TGCTCCAGCAGCGCGTCTATCGGACAGGCCCTCATGAACACTGAAGCTTTCTTT
TRBJ1-2,TRBV18,NA,NA,CASSPPSGPFGYTF,TGTGCCAGCTCACCACCGTCAGGCCCCTTTGGCTACACCTTC
TRBJ2-5,TRBV2,NA,NA,CASLPGLRGETQYF,TGTGCCAGCCTACCGGGACTTCGGGGAGAGACCCAGTACTTC
TRBJ1-1,TRBV5-4,NA,NA,CASSLLPGMNTEAFF,TGTGCCAGCAGCTTGTTGCCGGGCATGAACACTGAAGCTTTCTTT
TRBJ1-2,TRBV5-8,once,NA,CASSLGTQNYGYTF,TGTGCCAGCAGCCTCGGGACGCAGAACTATGGCTACACCTTC
TRBJ2-5,TRBV19,NA,NA,CASSIGIQETQYF,TGTGCCAGTAGTATCGGGATCCAAGAGACCCAGTACTTC
TRBJ2-2,TRBV20-1,once,TRBD2,CSASRGGSNTGELFF,TGCAGTGCTAGCCGCGGGGGATCGAACACCGGGGAGCTGTTTTTT
TRBJ1-6,TRBV5-1,NA,NA,CASSLSYLSPLHF,TGCGCCAGCAGCTTGAGCTACCTCTCACCCCTCCACTTT
TRBJ1-2,TRBV5-1,once,NA,CASSFNIRGDKIYGYTF,TGCGCCAGCAGTTTCAACATAAGAGGGGACAAGATCTATGGCTACACCTTC
TRBJ1-2,TRBV10-3,NA,NA,CAIRDSGYTF,TGTGCCATCAGGGACAGCGGCTACACCTTC
TRBJ2-7,TRBV18,NA,NA,CASSRDTTSREQYF,TGTGCCAGCTCACGGGACACGACTTCTCGCGAGCAGTACTTC
TRBJ2-7,TRBV28,NA,TRBD1,CASSTADRAYEQYF,TGTGCCAGCAGTACGGCGGACAGGGCTTACGAGCAGTACTTC
TRBJ2-1,TRBV7-6,NA,NA,CASSLVVGAGEQFF,TGTGCCAGCAGCTTAGTGGTTGGGGCGGGAGAGCAGTTCTTC
TRBJ1-1,TRBV20-1,NA,NA,CSARPGTVNTEAFF,TGCAGTGCTAGACCCGGGACGGTGAACACTGAAGCTTTCTTT
TRBJ2-7,TRBV10-3,NA,TRBD2,CAISVSGGNYEQYF,TGTGCCATCAGTGTAAGCGGGGGGAACTACGAGCAGTACTTC
TRBJ2-3,TRBV5-1,NA,NA,CASSLRDPTDTQYF,TGCGCCAGCAGCTTGAGGGACCCCACAGATACGCAGTATTTT
TRBJ1-3,TRBV12-3/TRBV12-4,NA,TRBD1,CASRILGQRNTIYF,TGTGCCAGCAGGATCCTGGGACAGCGAAACACCATATATTTT
TRBJ1-1,TRBV3-1,NA,NA,CASSQEENTEAFF,TGTGCCAGCAGCCAGGAGGAGAACACTGAAGCTTTCTTT
TRBJ1-2,TRBV28,NA,NA,CASSGGAWNGYTF,TGTGCCAGCAGTGGGGGGGCCTGGAATGGCTACACCTTC
TRBJ1-5,TRBV3-1,NA,NA,CASSQVGNQPQHF,TGTGCCAGCAGCCAAGTTGGTAATCAGCCCCAGCATTTT
TRBJ2-1,TRBV7-9,NA,TRBD2,CAISHGLAYNEQFF,TGTGCCATCAGCCACGGACTAGCCTACAATGAGCAGTTCTTC
TRBJ1-1,TRBV2,NA,NA,CASSEAPGEEAFF,TGTGCCAGCAGTGAAGCGCCTGGGGAAGAGGCTTTCTTT
TRBJ2-7,TRBV2,NA,NA,CASRERLAYEQYF,TGTGCCAGCAGGGAACGACTAGCCTACGAGCAGTACTTC
TRBJ2-3,TRBV5-1,NA,NA,CASSLTGGPADTQYF,TGCGCCAGCAGCTTGACCGGGGGACCTGCAGATACGCAGTATTTT
TRBJ1-1,TRBV23-1,NA,NA,CASSVDRILTEAFF,TGCGCCAGCAGTGTAGACCGGATATTAACTGAAGCTTTCTTT
TRBJ1-2,TRBV13,NA,TRBD1,CASSLGRGTGLRDYGYTF,TGTGCCAGCAGCTTAGGACGAGGGACAGGCCTCAGGGACTATGGCTACACCTTC